The T cell receptor beta chain under discussion was sequenced for a study of blood T cell repertoires in COVID-19. Study-level background: Samples came from the United States, Italy and Spain, spanning acute and convalescent COVID-19. From T cells, B-cell-depleted T cells, or PBMCs came the material, which was cDNA or gDNA.

Assignment of participants to cohorts was predicated upon participant-reported clinical history. Profiled with immunoSEQ multiplex PCR; TCRdb holds only in-frame clones, not every one. The sample includes under 300,000 clones, approximately 90% of them seen just once. J lost 7 bases, V lost 3 bases, and 7 bases had no gene match. This CDR3 spans 14 amino acids. CDR1 is DFQATT and CDR2 is SNEGSKA in the germline V gene (reference sequence). The TCR was taken from a human donor in a cohort exposed to, infected with or recovered from COVID-19 (not recorded which). The donor label of this sample is uncertain. The rearrangement joins TRBV20-1 to TRBJ2-7, with 12 bases identical to TRBD2. Sequencing was performed on PBMCs or T cells enriched from blood (not recorded which). CDR3 DNA: TGCAGTGCTAGTCCCGGACTAGCGGGGTTTGAGCAGTACTTC. Amino acids: CSASPGLAGFEQYF.